Below, 21 T cell receptor beta chains from the same sample are listed, as sequenced in a study of shared clonotypes between healthy human individuals. TCRdb keeps only in-frame clones here, not all; method: immunoSEQ multiplex PCR. Of about 1 million clones in the sample, roughly 75% were seen once. The source material was memory CD4+ T cells sorted from blood. Described subset: CD45RA-negative fraction. Receptors originate from a man aged 18 to 29 in good health.

This chain joins TRBV10-3 and TRBJ2-7; no definite D call. V lost 4 bases and J 2 bases, leaving 15 bases between the germline ends. This CDR3 contains 15 residues. From germline, CDR1 is ENHRY and CDR2 SYGVKD. In DNA, the CDR3 is TGTGCCATCAGTGGGGTGTACAAACCGCCCTACGAGCAGTACTTC. It specifies CAISGVYKPPYEQYF.

This clone was observed a handful of times. This chain links TRBV10-2 with TRBJ1-6; no definite D call. The CDR3 is 14 residues long. V was clipped by 4 bases and J by 4 bases, with 8 bases between them. The germline CDR1 and CDR2 sequences are WSHSY and SAAADI. The CDR3: CASSVQQYNSPLHF. For the CDR3, the DNA is TGCGCCAGCAGTGTTCAACAGTATAATTCACCCCTCCACTTT.

The rearrangement links TRBV20-1 to TRBJ2-7; TRBD1 matches at 9 bases. The CDR3 extends over 11 amino acids. Germline CDR1 DFQATT, CDR2 SNEGSKA (reference sequence). Trimming cost V 3 bases and J 11 bases; bases outside gene matches: 5. The CDR3 region is CSASTRDREYF. As DNA, the CDR3 is TGCAGTGCTAGTACCCGGGACAGGGAGTACTTC.

The chain couples TRBV5-8 to TRBJ1-4, with 7 bases that match TRBD1. Germline V gives CDR1 SGHTS, CDR2 YDEGEE. There are 14 residues in the CDR3. Trimming took 4 bases from V and 11 from J; bases not matched to a gene: 11. DNA for the CDR3: TGTGCCAGCAGCCCGACAGGGTTCGAGGGCAAACTGTTTTTT. Its translation: CASSPTGFEGKLFF.

The chain employs TRBV4-1 and TRBJ1-3; no firm D call. With 0 bases removed from V and 0 bases from J, the gap between germline ends came to 6 bases. The V gene's germline CDR1 is MGHRA and CDR2 YSYEKL. This CDR3 contains 15 residues. CDR3 sequence: CASSQDRVSGNTIYF. In nucleotides, the CDR3 is TGCGCCAGCAGCCAAGATCGGGTCTCTGGAAACACCATATATTTT.

This clone has a handful of counts. J is TRBJ1-1 and V is TRBV18; D is undetermined. V was clipped by 6 bases and J by 3 bases, with 14 bases between them. The CDR3 spans 14 residues. Per the germline V gene, CDR1 is KGHSH and CDR2 is LQKENI. CDR3 DNA: TGTGCCAGCTCGCAAGACAATAGGGACACTGAAGCTTTCTTT. Translated, it gives CASSQDNRDTEAFF.

This rearrangement joins TRBV2 to TRBJ1-1; 7 nucleotides agree with TRBD1. This CDR3 comprises 14 residues. V shed 6 bases, J shed 2 bases, and the junction held 6 bases outside the gene matches. CDR1 and CDR2 (germline): SNHLY, FYNNEI. This chain's CDR3 is CASSARDSNTEAFF. The DNA of the CDR3 is TGTGCCAGCAGCGCCCGGGACAGTAACACTGAAGCTTTCTTT.

The J gene is TRBJ1-1, the V gene TRBV5-5; possibly TRBD1 for D (5 bases). Germline V gene sequence: CDR1 SGHKS, CDR2 YYEKEE (reference sequence). V was trimmed by 2 bases and J by 6 bases, leaving 17 bases between them. CDR3 length equals 15 residues. CDR3 DNA: TGTGCCAGCAGCTTTGTTGATAACAGCAGGGCTGAAGCTTTCTTT. This sequence encodes CASSFVDNSRAEAFF. Based on the CDR3 plus reference TRBV5-5 and TRBJ1-1, the full variable domain is DAGVTQSPTHLIKTRGQQVTLRCSPISGHKSVSWYQQVLGQGPQFIFQYYEKEERGRGNFPDRFSARQFPNYSSELNVNALLLGDSALYLCASSFVDNSRAEAFFGQGTRLTVV.

The chain has TRBV5-1 and TRBJ2-5; TRBD1 aligns across 7 bases. CDR1 SGHRS and CDR2 YFSETQ come from the germline V gene. There are 15 residues in the CDR3. J lost 2 bases, V lost 2 bases, and 6 bases had no gene match. CDR3 sequence (DNA): TGCGCCAGCAGCTTTTCAGGGGGTCAGCAAGAGACCCAGTACTTC. Protein product: CASSFSGGQQETQYF. The complete variable domain, with remaining parts taken from reference TRBV5-1 and TRBJ2-5, reads KAGVTQTPRYLIKTRGQQVTLSCSPISGHRSVSWYQQTPGQGLQFLFEYFSETQRNKGNFPGRFSGRQFSNSRSEMNVSTLELGDSALYLCASSFSGGQQETQYFGPGTRLLVL.

The chain joins TRBV30 to TRBJ1-3; possibly TRBD1 for D (5 bases). Germline V gives CDR1 GTSNPN, CDR2 SVGIG (reference sequence). This CDR3 has 14 amino acids. With 3 bases removed from V and 6 bases from J, the gap between germline ends came to 15 bases. The CDR3 coding sequence is TGTGCCTGGAGGACAGTAACGGGCGCAAACACCATATATTTT. Its protein product is CAWRTVTGANTIYF.

The rearrangement uses TRBV7-2 and TRBJ2-1, with D perhaps matching TRBD1 or TRBD2 (5 bases each). The germline V gene encodes CDR1 SGHTA and CDR2 FQGNSA. The CDR3 runs to 14 residues. The V end lost 3 bases, the J end lost 6 bases, and 12 bases lay between the germline ends. DNA of the CDR3: TGTGCCAGCAGCTTTCCTGGGGGACGCAATGAGCAGTTCTTC. This encodes CASSFPGGRNEQFF.

This clone came up once. V gene TRBV15 combines with J gene TRBJ1-1; D remains ambiguous. The germline CDR1 and CDR2 sequences are LNHNV and YYDKDF (reference sequence). V lost 3 bases and J 1 base, leaving 6 bases between the germline ends. The CDR3 totals 13 residues. CDR3 protein: CATSRRQNTEAFF. The CDR3 DNA is TGTGCCACCAGCAGGAGACAGAACACTGAAGCTTTCTTT.

The CDR3 DNA reads as TGTGCCTGGGGACCCTTTAGCAATCAGCCCCAGCATTTT. Translating it yields CAWGPFSNQPQHF. This chain connects TRBV30 to TRBJ1-5; no reliable D call. Between the trimmed V and J ends, which lost 5 bases and 0 bases, there was a span of 8 bases. The CDR3 loop spans 13 amino acids. In germline, CDR1 is GTSNPN, CDR2 SVGIG (reference sequence).

The rearrangement joins TRBV9 to TRBJ1-2; weak D call: TRBD1 (5 bases). The CDR3 has 15 residues. Germline V lookup: CDR1 SGDLS, CDR2 YYNGEE. The germline V and J ends were trimmed by 0 bases and 0 bases, with 9 bases remaining between them. The CDR3 protein is CASSVDGGANYGYTF. The CDR3 DNA reads as TGTGCCAGCAGCGTAGACGGGGGTGCTAACTATGGCTACACCTTC.

This clone was counted at least ten times. The J gene is TRBJ1-3, the V gene TRBV5-1; D is unclear. V was cut by 7 bases and J by 0 bases, with 8 bases left in between. This CDR3 spans 13 amino acids. From germline, CDR1 is SGHRS and CDR2 YFSETQ. The DNA of the CDR3 is TGCGCCAGCTCCGACCCCTCTGGAAACACCATATATTTT. It encodes CASSDPSGNTIYF. Full variable domain (missing parts from reference TRBV5-1 and TRBJ1-3): KAGVTQTPRYLIKTRGQQVTLSCSPISGHRSVSWYQQTPGQGLQFLFEYFSETQRNKGNFPGRFSGRQFSNSRSEMNVSTLELGDSALYLCASSDPSGNTIYFGEGSWLTVV.

This sequence joins TRBV5-1 and TRBJ2-3; TRBD2 agrees at 14 bases. V was clipped by 0 bases and J by 1 base; unmatched bases: 7. The CDR3 has 19 amino acids. Germline V CDR1 and CDR2: SGHRS, YFSETQ. The CDR3 sequence: CASSLAHGTSGGRTDTQYF. In DNA, the CDR3 is TGCGCCAGCAGCTTGGCCCACGGGACTAGCGGGGGCCGCACAGATACGCAGTATTTT.

A remark on this clone: A far larger clone is off by one base, so a read error is likely. The chain couples TRBV25-1 to TRBJ1-4; D remains unclear. Germline loops: CDR1 MGHDK, CDR2 SYGVNS. V was cut by 3 bases and J by 8 bases, with 13 bases left in between. The CDR3 runs to 14 residues. The CDR3 nucleotides read TGTGCCAGCAGTGACTCGGGTTTAAACGAAAAACTGTTTTTT. It is translated as CASSDSGLNEKLFF. The full variable domain, rest sourced from reference TRBV25-1 and TRBJ1-4, is EADIYQTPRYLVIGTGKKITLECSQTMGHDKMYWYQQDPGMELHLIHYSYGVNSTEKGDLSSESTVSRIRTEHFPLTLESARPSHTSQYLCASSDSGLNEKLFFGSGTQLSVL.

The chain employs TRBV18 and TRBJ2-2; D is unresolved. Germline V lookup: CDR1 KGHSH, CDR2 LQKENI. V lost 0 bases and J lost 4, with 12 bases in between. The CDR3 is made up of 16 amino acids. CDR3 sequence: CASSPPTTTATGELFF. In DNA form, the CDR3 reads TGTGCCAGCTCACCACCGACCACTACGGCCACCGGGGAGCTGTTTTTT.

As for this clone: A read error may be the cause here, since a much bigger clone is one base away. The genes are TRBV27 and TRBJ2-3; no clear D gene. Per the germline V gene, CDR1 is MNHEY and CDR2 is SMNVEV (reference sequence). CDR3 length: 11 amino acids. Trimming left V 4 bases short and J 2 bases short, with 1 base between. The CDR3 DNA is TGTGCCAGCAGTTCCACAGATACGCAGTATTTT. Translating it yields CASSSTDTQYF.

The V and J genes are TRBV14 and TRBJ1-3; D ambiguous. The germline CDR1 and CDR2 sequences are SGHDN and FVKESK. This CDR3 is built from 16 residues. V was shortened by 6 bases and J by 0 bases, with 15 bases between the two germline ends. The CDR3 DNA follows: TGTGCCAGCAGACATTTCGGTAGGGACTCTGGAAACACCATATATTTT. Its translation is CASRHFGRDSGNTIYF. The full variable domain, its missing parts supplied by reference TRBV14 and TRBJ1-3, is EAGVTQFPSHSVIEKGQTVTLRCDPISGHDNLYWYRRVMGKEIKFLLHFVKESKQDESGMPNNRFLAERTGGTYSTLKVQPAELEDSGVYFCASRHFGRDSGNTIYFGEGSWLTVV.

The count of this clone is one. The chain has TRBV6-5 and TRBJ1-6; 8 nucleotides agree with TRBD1. The germline CDR1 and CDR2 sequences are MNHEY and SVGAGI. This CDR3 region has 15 residues. The V and J ends lost 4 bases and 10 bases, in that order; junction bases with no gene match: 9. The CDR3, as DNA: TGTGCCAGCAGTTTCCGGACAGGGAAGGTCTCACCCCTCCACTTT. This gives the protein CASSFRTGKVSPLHF.